A selection of T cell receptor beta chains follows, all from one sample in a study of cytomegalovirus exposure and HLA in healthy donors. Libraries were prepared by immunoSEQ multiplex PCR; TCRdb keeps only in-frame clonotypes and omits some of them. The sample includes about 94,000 clones, over 60% of them seen just once. The sequencing sample was made of PBMCs. Source of these receptors: a young man in good health and CMV-seronegative. CDR3s include the opening cysteine and the closing phenylalanine or tryptophan. The order of the fields is V gene, J gene, clone size, D gene, CDR3 length, CDR3 DNA, CDR3 protein. The D gene is left open where the match is weak. Expanded clones are given a class, and other clones once, few, many or no size at all.

TRBV2	TRBJ1-5	once	-	16	TGTGCCAGCGGACTCTTAGGGTCTTATAGCAATCAGCCCCAGCATTTT	CASGLLGSYSNQPQHF
TRBV6-6	TRBJ1-5	-	TRBD1	11	TGTGCCAGCCAGGGGGCATGGGCCCAGCATTTT	CASQGAWAQHF
TRBV5-4	TRBJ1-6	-	-	15	TGTGCCAGCAGCCTTCCGGGACAACTGAATTCACCCCTCCACTTT	CASSLPGQLNSPLHF
TRBV7-8	TRBJ2-1	-	-	15	TGTGCCAGCAGCTTACTGCTAGCTGTGTACAATGAGCAGTTCTTC	CASSLLLAVYNEQFF
TRBV30	TRBJ1-3	-	-	14	TGTGCCTGGAGTCCGGGGGGCGAGGGAAACACCATATATTTT	CAWSPGGEGNTIYF
TRBV29-1	TRBJ1-5	-	TRBD1	13	TGCAGCGTCGGACAGGGGGGCAATCAGCCCCAGCATTTT	CSVGQGGNQPQHF
TRBV10-3	TRBJ2-2	-	TRBD1	15	TGTGCCATCGAACAGGGGGCAAATTCCACCGGGGAGCTGTTTTTT	CAIEQGANSTGELFF
TRBV7-9	TRBJ2-7	few	-	12	TGTTCCAGCAGCGGACTCTCCTACGAGCAGTACTTC	CSSSGLSYEQYF
TRBV7-9	TRBJ1-5	-	-	18	TGTTCCAGCAGCTTAGAAGCTTCAGGGCTCTATAGCAATCAGCCCCAGCATTTT	CSSSLEASGLYSNQPQHF
TRBV5-1	TRBJ2-5	-	TRBD1	15	TGCGCCAGCAGCGTCGGGACAGGGAACCAAGAGACCCAGTACTTC	CASSVGTGNQETQYF
TRBV6-5	TRBJ2-3	-	TRBD2	15	TGTGCCAGCAGACCACAGCGGGGGGACACAGATACGCAGTATTTT	CASRPQRGDTDTQYF
TRBV4-2	TRBJ1-3	-	-	16	TGTGCCAGCAGCCCCTCACTAGGGGGTCGAAGAAACACCATATATTTT	CASSPSLGGRRNTIYF
TRBV10-3	TRBJ2-5	-	TRBD2	15	TGTGCCATCAGTGAGTGGCTAGCGGGGCAAGAGACCCAGTACTTC	CAISEWLAGQETQYF
TRBV9	TRBJ2-1	few	-	16	TGTGCCAGCAGCTTCCGGGGAGACCTCTCCTACAATGAGCAGTTCTTC	CASSFRGDLSYNEQFF
TRBV7-9	TRBJ2-7	-	TRBD1	14	TGTGCCAGCAGCCGGACCGGGACAGGGAACGAGCAGTACTTC	CASSRTGTGNEQYF
TRBV9	TRBJ1-2	-	-	13	TGTGCCAGCAGCGGCTCCGGTTGGTATGGCTACACCTTC	CASSGSGWYGYTF
TRBV13	TRBJ2-7	-	TRBD1	16	TGTGCCAGCAGCTTTCGTCCGGGACAGGGGGGCTACGAGCAGTACTTC	CASSFRPGQGGYEQYF
TRBV7-6	TRBJ1-3	-	TRBD1	14	TGTGCCACCCTGAGCCGGGACAGGGGAAACACCATATATTTT	CATLSRDRGNTIYF
TRBV19	TRBJ2-1	-	TRBD1	15	TGTGCCAGTAGACTACAGGGGTGGCCGGCCGATGAGCAGTTCTTC	CASRLQGWPADEQFF
TRBV7-9	TRBJ2-7	few	-	15	TGTGCCAGCAGGGAACCTACAGGCCGGCCTTACGAGCAGTACTTC	CASREPTGRPYEQYF
TRBV5-1	TRBJ1-5	-	-	14	TGCGCCAGCAGCTTATCAGGGGACAATCAGCCCCAGCATTTT	CASSLSGDNQPQHF
TRBV28	TRBJ1-1	-	-	16	TGTGCCAGCAGAATATGGAACAGGGAGGGCTACACTGAAGCTTTCTTT	CASRIWNREGYTEAFF
TRBV7-2	TRBJ1-2	-	TRBD1	15	TGTGCCAGCAGCTTAGCAGGGGGCGCGGACTATGGCTACACCTTC	CASSLAGGADYGYTF
TRBV9	TRBJ1-1	-	-	12	TGTGCCAGCGGGGGGATCAACACTGAAGCTTTCTTT	CASGGINTEAFF
TRBV15	TRBJ2-3	once	-	16	TGTGCCACCAGCAGAGAAGGGGTCAGGGACACAGATACGCAGTATTTT	CATSREGVRDTDTQYF
TRBV19	TRBJ2-7	-	-	14	TGTGCCAGTAGTGCAGGGGTGGGCACCTACGAGCAGTACTTC	CASSAGVGTYEQYF
TRBV5-1	TRBJ1-1	once	-	17	TGCGCCAGCAGCTTGGGGCCCGGAGATCGGAGGAACACTGAAGCTTTCTTT	CASSLGPGDRRNTEAFF
TRBV5-4	TRBJ2-7	few	-	14	TGTGCCAGCAGTCCAGGGATGAGGCCTTATGAGCAGTACTTC	CASSPGMRPYEQYF